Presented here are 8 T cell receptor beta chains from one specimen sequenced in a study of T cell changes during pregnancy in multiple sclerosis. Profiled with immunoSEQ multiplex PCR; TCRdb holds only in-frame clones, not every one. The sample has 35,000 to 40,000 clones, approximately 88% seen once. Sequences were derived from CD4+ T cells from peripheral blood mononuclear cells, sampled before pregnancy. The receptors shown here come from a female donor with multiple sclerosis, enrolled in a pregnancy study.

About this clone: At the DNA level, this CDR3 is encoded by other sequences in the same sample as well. Written as DNA, the CDR3 is TGTGCCAGCAGCTCGACAGGGGGACTCTACGAGCAGTACTTC. Translating it yields CASSSTGGLYEQYF. The V and J genes are TRBV27 and TRBJ2-7; 9 bases line up with TRBD1. The CDR3 has 14 residues. The V segment lost 6 bases and the J segment 3 bases; nucleotides outside the gene matches: 6. Looked up from germline, CDR1 is MNHEY and CDR2 is SMNVEV (reference sequence).

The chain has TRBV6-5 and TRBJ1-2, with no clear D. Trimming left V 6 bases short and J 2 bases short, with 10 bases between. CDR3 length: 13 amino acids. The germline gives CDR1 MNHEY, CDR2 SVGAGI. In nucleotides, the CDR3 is TGTGCCAGCAGACGCTCCGGGAACTATGGCTACACCTTC. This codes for CASRRSGNYGYTF.

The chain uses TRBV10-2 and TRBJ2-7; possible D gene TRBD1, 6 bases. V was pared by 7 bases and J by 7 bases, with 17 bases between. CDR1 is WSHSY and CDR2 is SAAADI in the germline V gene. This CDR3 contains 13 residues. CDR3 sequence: CASMQAGQGEQYF. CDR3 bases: TGCGCCAGCATGCAAGCAGGGCAGGGGGAGCAGTACTTC.

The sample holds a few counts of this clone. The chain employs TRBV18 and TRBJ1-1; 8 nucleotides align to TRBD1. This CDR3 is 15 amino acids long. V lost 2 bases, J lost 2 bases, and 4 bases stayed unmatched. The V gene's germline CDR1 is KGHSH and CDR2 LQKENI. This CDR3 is CASSPGTGRNTEAFF. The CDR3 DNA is TGTGCCAGCTCACCAGGGACAGGAAGAAACACTGAAGCTTTCTTT.

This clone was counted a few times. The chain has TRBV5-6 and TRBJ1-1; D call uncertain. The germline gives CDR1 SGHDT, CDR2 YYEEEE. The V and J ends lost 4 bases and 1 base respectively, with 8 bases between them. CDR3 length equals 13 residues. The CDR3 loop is CASSLTPNTEAFF. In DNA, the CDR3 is TGTGCCAGCAGCCTGACACCGAACACTGAAGCTTTCTTT.

In DNA form, the CDR3 reads TGTGCCATCAGTGGACTAGCGGGAGACCCAGATACGCAGTATTTT. This codes for CAISGLAGDPDTQYF. This chain uses TRBV10-3 with TRBJ2-3; 12 bases are shared with TRBD2. V was clipped by 4 bases and J by 4 bases; unmatched bases: 3. The CDR3 loop spans 15 amino acids. Germline V gives CDR1 ENHRY, CDR2 SYGVKD.

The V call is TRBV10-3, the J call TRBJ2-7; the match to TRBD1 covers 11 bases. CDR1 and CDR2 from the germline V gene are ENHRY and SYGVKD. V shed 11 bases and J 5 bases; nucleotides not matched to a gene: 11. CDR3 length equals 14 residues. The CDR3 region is CAAETGTGGDEQYF. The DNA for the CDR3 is TGTGCCGCCGAGACCGGGACAGGGGGTGACGAGCAGTACTTC.

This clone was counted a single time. The CDR3 protein is CASSQVISGTGELFF. The CDR3 DNA follows: TGCGCCAGCAGCCAAGTAATTAGCGGGACCGGGGAGCTGTTTTTT. The V call is TRBV4-1, the J call TRBJ2-2, with 7 positions matching TRBD2. This CDR3 spans 15 amino acids. From germline, CDR1 is MGHRA and CDR2 YSYEKL. Trimming cost V 1 base and J 5 bases; bases outside gene matches: 4.